These 16 T cell receptor beta chains originate from one sample sequenced in a study of blood T cell repertoires in COVID-19. Clones were sequenced by immunoSEQ multiplex PCR, and TCRdb holds only the in-frame ones, with some missing. The data show about 210,000 clones, with over 80% seen just once and about 0.95% held by the top ten. The sequenced sample consisted of peripheral blood. These receptor sequences come from a man aged 55 to 70 with COVID-19, enrolled during active disease.

The J gene is TRBJ1-2, the V gene TRBV4-2, with 9 bases identical to TRBD1. The CDR3 has 15 residues. Trimming cost V 4 bases and J 7 bases; bases outside gene matches: 10. CDR1 LGHNA and CDR2 YNFKEQ come from the germline V gene. The CDR3 region has the DNA TGTGCCAGCAGCCTCCTGGGACAGGGTGGTGGTGGCTACACCTTC. It translates to CASSLLGQGGGGYTF.

This clone appeared once. CDR3 sequence (DNA): TGCGCCAGCAGCTTGGTGGCGGGGGGCTCCTACAATGAGCAGTTCTTC. Translated, it gives CASSLVAGGSYNEQFF. This sequence joins TRBV5-1 and TRBJ2-1; TRBD2 matches at 8 bases. Germline CDR1 SGHRS, CDR2 YFSETQ. There are 16 residues in the CDR3. J lost 0 bases, V lost 0 bases, and 2 bases had no gene match. The full variable domain, its missing parts supplied by reference TRBV5-1 and TRBJ2-1, is KAGVTQTPRYLIKTRGQQVTLSCSPISGHRSVSWYQQTPGQGLQFLFEYFSETQRNKGNFPGRFSGRQFSNSRSEMNVSTLELGDSALYLCASSLVAGGSYNEQFFGPGTRLTVL.

This clone was observed once. The gene calls are TRBV19 and TRBJ1-2; no clear D. The germline V and J ends were trimmed by 6 bases and 0 bases, with 8 bases remaining between them. Germline loops: CDR1 LNHDA, CDR2 SQIVND (reference sequence). This CDR3 has 13 amino acids. CDR3 coding DNA: TGTGCCAGTAGCCCCGGGACTAACTATGGCTACACCTTC. It is translated as CASSPGTNYGYTF.

This chain joins TRBV18 and TRBJ2-7; 10 bases line up with TRBD1. With V trimmed by 1 base and J by 2 bases, 5 bases remained unmatched. The CDR3 runs 16 residues. Looked up from germline, CDR1 is KGHSH and CDR2 is LQKENI. CDR3 loop: CASSPRRQGATYEQYF. The CDR3 DNA sequence: TGTGCCAGCTCACCACGGCGACAGGGGGCGACCTACGAGCAGTACTTC.

This clone was found once. V gene TRBV9 combines with J gene TRBJ2-7; D is possibly TRBD2 (6 bases). This CDR3 is built from 15 residues. The germline V gene encodes CDR1 SGDLS and CDR2 YYNGEE. V lost 4 bases and J 5 bases, leaving 19 bases between the germline ends. The CDR3, as DNA: TGTGCCAGCAGCCTAGAGGGTGGGGGGTACCACGAGCAGTACTTC. It codes for CASSLEGGGYHEQYF.

The chain has TRBV7-6 and TRBJ2-3; 11 bases align to TRBD2. V lost 3 bases, J lost 2 bases, and 7 bases stayed unmatched. The length of the CDR3 is 17 residues. Germline V gene lookup returns CDR1 SGHVS and CDR2 FNYEAQ. The chain's CDR3 is CASSLGTSGSFTDTQYF. The CDR3 nucleotides are TGTGCCAGCAGCTTGGGTACTAGCGGGAGTTTCACAGATACGCAGTATTTT.

CDR3 coding DNA: TGTGCCAGCAGCTTAGGGACAGGGAACACAGATACGCAGTATTTT. Protein: CASSLGTGNTDTQYF. J is TRBJ2-3 and V is TRBV5-4; the match to TRBD1 covers 9 bases. Trimming at V came to 2 bases and at J to 2 bases, leaving 3 bases not matched to a gene. Germline CDR1 SGHNT, CDR2 YYREEE (reference sequence). The CDR3 runs to 15 residues.

J is TRBJ2-7 and V is TRBV18; the D gene is possibly TRBD1 (6 bases). Germline lookup yields CDR1 KGHSH and CDR2 LQKENI. This CDR3 is built from 16 residues. V was clipped by 0 bases and J by 7 bases, with 19 bases between them. The CDR3 DNA sequence: TGTGCCAGCTCACCACCCACAGGGTCCGGCGTGAGTGAGCAGTACTTC. Its protein is CASSPPTGSGVSEQYF.

J is TRBJ2-1 and V is TRBV19; 9 bases are shared with TRBD1. The CDR3 loop spans 16 amino acids. V lost 3 bases, J lost 7 bases, and 10 bases stayed unmatched. Germline V gene sequence: CDR1 LNHDA, CDR2 SQIVND (reference sequence). The CDR3 here is CASSITPGTGMNEQFF. Here the CDR3 DNA reads TGTGCCAGTAGTATCACCCCCGGGACAGGGATGAATGAGCAGTTCTTC.

V usage is TRBV5-1 and J usage is TRBJ2-3; unclear D gene. CDR1 and CDR2 (germline): SGHRS, YFSETQ. V lost 2 bases to trimming and J lost 6 bases, with 4 bases between them. The CDR3 extends over 11 amino acids. The DNA of the CDR3 is TGCGCCAGCAGCTTACAGGATACGCAGTATTTT. This sequence encodes CASSLQDTQYF.

The V and J genes are TRBV12-3 or TRBV12-4 and TRBJ1-1; D is unresolved. V was shortened by 6 bases and J by 11 bases, with 19 bases between the two germline ends. CDR3 length equals 13 residues. CDR3: CASSLEGGRSAFF. The CDR3, as DNA: TGTGCCAGCAGCCTAGAGGGTGGCCGATCCGCTTTCTTT.

The rearrangement links TRBV5-1 to TRBJ2-7; D is unresolved. The germline V gene encodes CDR1 SGHRS and CDR2 YFSETQ. The CDR3 is made up of 14 amino acids. V was pared by 0 bases and J by 3 bases, with 10 bases between. CDR3 sequence: CASSLGLVGYEQYF. The CDR3 region has the DNA TGCGCCAGCAGCTTGGGCCTCGTCGGCTACGAGCAGTACTTC. Variable domain in full (rest from reference TRBV5-1 and TRBJ2-7): KAGVTQTPRYLIKTRGQQVTLSCSPISGHRSVSWYQQTPGQGLQFLFEYFSETQRNKGNFPGRFSGRQFSNSRSEMNVSTLELGDSALYLCASSLGLVGYEQYFGPGTRLTVT.

The V gene is TRBV5-6, the J gene TRBJ1-2; weak D call: TRBD1 (5 bases). CDR1 and CDR2 from the germline V gene are SGHDT and YYEEEE. V gave up 5 bases and J gave up 8 bases, with 19 bases separating them. This CDR3 contains 14 residues. CDR3 in amino acids: CASSAGTATGGYTF. The CDR3 DNA is TGTGCCAGCAGTGCCGGGACTGCGACGGGAGGCTACACCTTC.

The gene calls are TRBV5-1 and TRBJ1-1; 7 bases line up with TRBD1. Trimming at V came to 3 bases and at J to 6 bases, leaving 11 bases not matched to a gene. CDR1 and CDR2 from the germline V gene are SGHRS and YFSETQ. This CDR3 has 15 amino acids. The CDR3 nucleotides are TGCGCCAGCAGCTCCGGACAGGTAACTTCCCCTGAAGCTTTCTTT. This sequence encodes CASSSGQVTSPEAFF.

The chain uses TRBV5-8 and TRBJ2-5; D unclear. The V gene lost 4 bases and the J gene lost 4 bases, with 5 bases spanning the gap. The CDR3 is 11 amino acids. Germline loops: CDR1 SGHTS, CDR2 YDEGEE. The CDR3 DNA is TGTGCCAGCAGCCCTCGAGAGACCCAGTACTTC. Encoded protein: CASSPRETQYF.

The chain carries TRBV7-6 and TRBJ2-2; perhaps TRBD1 as D (6 bases). The germline gives CDR1 SGHVS, CDR2 FNYEAQ. V lost 5 bases to trimming and J lost 1 base, with 11 bases between them. CDR3 length: 15 amino acids. The CDR3 DNA is TGTGCCAGCAGCCCCCACAGGGTGAACACCGGGGAGCTGTTTTTT. Its protein is CASSPHRVNTGELFF.